The 27 T cell receptor beta chains below all came from one sample that was sequenced in a study of T cell responses to AZD1222 COVID-19 vaccine (TCRdb year 2021). The time point label, read with the paper, signifies: about 28 days (+/-7) after the second vaccine dose. The library relied on the immunoSEQ multiplex PCR assay. TCRdb obtained this table from immuneACCESS and retained in-frame rearrangements with V and J assigned. These tables miss some clones; where compared with another copy, unresolved V genes account for less than half of the shortfall, and the remainder is unexplained. The sample data list 86,000 or so clones, and 88% of these were observed just once. The ten largest account for about 7.1% of the sample. The source material was peripheral blood, sampled 28 days after the second AZD1222 dose. The source is an adult who received the AZD1222 COVID-19 vaccine.

V and J are TRBV4-2 and TRBJ2-3; weak D call: TRBD1 (6 bases). V was pared by 4 bases and J by 2 bases, with 13 bases between. The CDR3 is 15 residues long. Germline loops: CDR1 LGHNA, CDR2 YNFKEQ. CDR3 sequence: CASSRRDTVTDTQYF. In DNA form, the CDR3 reads TGTGCCAGCAGCCGTCGGGACACAGTCACAGATACGCAGTATTTT.

This clone was detected only once. This sequence joins TRBV5-1 and TRBJ1-1; 9 nucleotides agree with TRBD1. Germline assignment: CDR1 SGHRS and CDR2 YFSETQ. J lost 7 bases, V lost 3 bases, and 7 bases had no gene match. The CDR3 sequence is 14 residues long. CDR3 sequence (DNA): TGCGCCAGCAGCTCCGGGACAGGGTTCGGTGAAGCTTTCTTT. Its translation: CASSSGTGFGEAFF.

V gene TRBV20-1 combines with J gene TRBJ2-1; 8 positions match TRBD2. The CDR3 runs 11 residues. Germline V gene sequence: CDR1 DFQATT, CDR2 SNEGSKA (reference sequence). CDR3 DNA: TGCGGGACTAGATCCTACAATGAGCAGTTCTTC. Residues: CGTRSYNEQFF.

There are a few counts of this clone. The chain uses TRBV29-1 and TRBJ2-7, with D unclear. Trimming pared 4 bases from V and 2 bases from J, leaving 6 bases between. The CDR3 length is 11 residues. Germline V gene sequence: CDR1 SQVTM, CDR2 ANQGSEA. CDR3 sequence: CSVVSAYEQYF. The CDR3 DNA is TGCAGCGTTGTGAGCGCCTACGAGCAGTACTTC.

The V gene is TRBV27, the J gene TRBJ2-3; 7 bases agree with TRBD2. V lost 0 bases, J lost 2 bases, and 8 bases stayed unmatched. The CDR3 has 17 amino acids. Germline CDR1 and CDR2: MNHEY and SMNVEV (reference sequence). The CDR3 DNA is TGTGCCAGCAGTTTATCTGGGAGCGGGATGATCACAGATACGCAGTATTTT. Translating gives CASSLSGSGMITDTQYF.

The chain uses TRBV19 and TRBJ2-3; possibly TRBD2 for D (6 bases). CDR3 length equals 12 residues. Trimming removed 3 bases from V and 11 bases from J, with 12 bases in between. CDR1 is LNHDA and CDR2 is SQIVND in the germline V gene (reference sequence). The CDR3 DNA reads as TGTGCCAGTAGTATGGATGGGGGGAAGCAGTATTTT. It specifies CASSMDGGKQYF.

The chain links TRBV15 to TRBJ2-1; 8 bases are a match to TRBD2. In germline, CDR1 is LNHNV, CDR2 YYDKDF (reference sequence). CDR3 length equals 14 residues. The trim removed 7 bases at V and 10 bases at J, leaving 12 bases unmatched. The CDR3 loop reads CATKSGSTLGEQFF. The CDR3, as DNA: TGTGCCACCAAGAGCGGGAGTACCCTGGGGGAGCAGTTCTTC.

This chain joins TRBV6-5 and TRBJ2-7, with unresolved D. The CDR3 is 14 residues long. Trimming cost V 2 bases and J 6 bases, with 14 bases left between them. Germline CDR1 MNHEY, CDR2 SVGAGI. The CDR3 loop reads CASSYSRTGVEQYF. In DNA, the CDR3 is TGTGCCAGCAGTTACAGTCGAACCGGAGTCGAGCAGTACTTC.

The count of this clone is one. This chain's CDR3 is CSVRTKRDNEKLFF. The CDR3 region has the DNA TGCAGCGTCAGGACCAAACGGGATAATGAAAAACTGTTTTTT. The chain combines TRBV29-1 with TRBJ1-4; D gene uncertain. Germline V gives CDR1 SQVTM, CDR2 ANQGSEA. The CDR3 covers 14 residues. Trimming took off 6 bases at V and 4 bases at J, with 15 bases between the two ends.

A single count supports this clone. This rearrangement joins TRBV4-3 to TRBJ2-1; 13 bases are a match to TRBD2. Germline CDR1 is LGHNA and CDR2 is YSLEER. The CDR3 length is 18 residues. V gave up 1 base and J gave up 2 bases; unmatched junction bases: 5. CDR3 in amino acids: CASSQVLAGGPPYNEQFF. The DNA for the CDR3 is TGCGCCAGCAGCCAAGTACTAGCGGGAGGGCCCCCCTACAATGAGCAGTTCTTC.

This clone was observed a handful of times. This rearrangement joins TRBV4-1 to TRBJ2-7; D not resolved. The V gene's germline CDR1 is MGHRA and CDR2 YSYEKL. The germline V and J ends were trimmed by 1 base and 0 bases, with 13 bases remaining between them. The CDR3 covers 16 residues. Here the CDR3 reads CASSQGSGANSYEQYF. Written as DNA, the CDR3 is TGCGCCAGCAGCCAAGGAAGTGGAGCGAACTCCTACGAGCAGTACTTC.

The genes are TRBV6-5 and TRBJ2-1; D gene unclear. Per germline, CDR1 MNHEY and CDR2 SVGAGI. The CDR3 consists of 11 residues. Trimming stripped 6 bases from V and 10 bases from J, with 10 bases between. CDR3 DNA sequence: TGTGCCAGCAGAGACCCGGAGGAGCAGTTCTTC. Translation gives CASRDPEEQFF.

The V call is TRBV11-2, the J call TRBJ2-1, with D perhaps matching TRBD1 or TRBD2 (5 bases each). Trimming removed 5 bases from V and 8 bases from J, with 16 bases in between. The CDR3 has 14 residues. Germline values: CDR1 SGHAT, CDR2 FQNNGV. CDR3 sequence reads: CASSQGRRGDEQFF. The CDR3 coding sequence is TGTGCCAGCAGCCAAGGGCGGAGAGGGGATGAGCAGTTCTTC.

The V gene is TRBV28, the J gene TRBJ2-1; no firm D call. V shed 7 bases and J shed 9 bases, with 10 bases lying between them. This CDR3 has 11 residues. The V gene's germline CDR1 is MDHEN and CDR2 SYDVKM. CDR3 region: CASTEYGEQFF. DNA of the CDR3: TGTGCCAGCACAGAATACGGTGAGCAGTTCTTC. The complete variable domain, with remaining parts taken from reference TRBV28 and TRBJ2-1, reads DVKVTQSSRYLVKRTGEKVFLECVQDMDHENMFWYRQDPGLGLRLIYFSYDVKMKEKGDIPEGYSVSREKKERFSLILESASTNQTSMYLCASTEYGEQFFGPGTRLTVL.

The chain links TRBV30 to TRBJ1-2; D unresolved. Germline CDR1 reads GTSNPN; CDR2 reads SVGIG (reference sequence). There are 14 residues in the CDR3. The V end was cut by 3 bases, the J end by 1 base, with 12 bases between. The CDR3 sequence is CAWRSWRVNYGYTF. For the CDR3, the DNA is TGTGCCTGGAGAAGTTGGAGGGTTAACTATGGCTACACCTTC.

The chain combines TRBV5-1 with TRBJ2-1; D not certain. The CDR3 has 15 amino acids. In germline, CDR1 is SGHRS, CDR2 YFSETQ. The V end lost 4 bases, the J end lost 2 bases, and 13 bases lay between the germline ends. CDR3 nucleotide sequence: TGCGCCAGCAGCCGCTCCCCAACCCCCTACAATGAGCAGTTCTTC. The encoded protein is CASSRSPTPYNEQFF.

V and J are TRBV5-8 and TRBJ2-1, with 10 bases identical to TRBD2. The CDR3 consists of 15 residues. V trimming: 4 bases; J trimming: 8 bases; junction bases outside the gene matches: 9. Looked up from germline, CDR1 is SGHTS and CDR2 is YDEGEE. CDR3 in DNA: TGTGCCAGCAGCCAGCGGGGGGGCTTCGGGTATGAGCAGTTCTTC. It specifies CASSQRGGFGYEQFF.

This clone appeared once. The V call is TRBV7-2, the J call TRBJ2-7, with a possible D match to TRBD1 (5 bases). The germline gives CDR1 SGHTA, CDR2 FQGNSA. The length of the CDR3 is 13 residues. Deletions cut 6 bases from V and 4 bases from J, with 13 bases between. CDR3 sequence (DNA): TGTGCCAGCAGACAGAACCAGGGTTACGAGCAGTACTTC. Translating it yields CASRQNQGYEQYF.

In its sample, this clone was seen once. This chain links TRBV24-1 with TRBJ2-1; TRBD1 is a possible D gene (6 bases). V dropped 2 bases and J dropped 6 bases, with 22 bases sitting between them. CDR1 KGHDR and CDR2 SFDVKD come from the germline V gene. This CDR3 has 18 amino acids. Written as DNA, the CDR3 is TGTGCCACCAGTGATTCCCAGGGGTCGTTTTATATTTCCAATGAGCAGTTCTTC. It translates to CATSDSQGSFYISNEQFF.

The chain couples TRBV21-1 to TRBJ1-4; TRBD1 is the table's D call and was not checked against the DNA. TRBV21-1 is a pseudogene locus. This CDR3 is built from 14 residues. CDR3: CASNTGTGDEKLFF. In DNA form, the CDR3 reads TGTGCCAGCAACACCGGGACAGGGGATGAAAAACTGTTTTTT.

This sequence joins TRBV19 and TRBJ1-1; no firm D call. There are 11 residues in the CDR3. Germline values: CDR1 LNHDA, CDR2 SQIVND (reference sequence). The V gene lost 3 bases and the J gene lost 6 bases, with 5 bases spanning the gap. The CDR3 DNA reads as TGTGCCAGTAGTATCGGTTCTGAAGCTTTCTTT. This translates into CASSIGSEAFF.

The CDR3: CASSSPGIGNTIYF. Here the CDR3 DNA reads TGTGCCAGCAGCTCCCCCGGGATTGGAAACACCATATATTTT. The rearrangement uses TRBV7-6 and TRBJ1-3; D not certain. The CDR3 runs to 14 residues. Germline loops: CDR1 SGHVS, CDR2 FNYEAQ. Trimming cost V 4 bases and J 3 bases, with 10 bases left between them. Variable domain in full (rest from reference TRBV7-6 and TRBJ1-3): GAGVSQSPRYKVTKRGQDVALRCDPISGHVSLYWYRQALGQGPEFLTYFNYEAQQDKSGLPNDRFSAERPEGSISTLTIQRTEQRDSAMYRCASSSPGIGNTIYFGEGSWLTVV.

This clone occurred a few times. CDR3 DNA: TGTGCCAGCAGCTCGGACGGACCTAATTCACCCCTCCACTTT. It is translated as CASSSDGPNSPLHF. The chain joins TRBV11-3 to TRBJ1-6; no clear D gene. This CDR3 region has 14 residues. Trimming took off 4 bases at V and 6 bases at J, with 10 bases between the two ends. Germline loops: CDR1 SGHNT, CDR2 YENEEA.

The chain uses TRBV9 and TRBJ1-6; TRBD1 matches 7 bases. V shed 3 bases and J 9 bases; nucleotides not matched to a gene: 12. The CDR3 is 16 residues long. Germline V gene data show CDR1 as SGDLS and CDR2 as YYNGEE. CDR3 coding DNA: TGTGCCAGCAGCGCAAGGGACAGCCAGAGCCTTTCACCCCTCCACTTT. Amino acid sequence: CASSARDSQSLSPLHF.

The chain links TRBV12-3 or TRBV12-4 to TRBJ1-5; possibly TRBD1 for D (6 bases). CDR3 size: 13 residues. With 4 bases removed from V and 2 bases from J, the gap between germline ends came to 6 bases. CDR3 DNA sequence: TGTGCCAGCAGTTCAGGGGGCAATCAGCCCCAGCATTTT. This sequence encodes CASSSGGNQPQHF.

The V gene is TRBV5-4, the J gene TRBJ2-1, with 7 bases identical to TRBD1. The junction had 5 bases not matched to a gene; V was cut back by 2 bases and J by 3 bases. Germline-derived CDR1 and CDR2 are SGHNT and YYREEE (reference sequence). This CDR3 comprises 15 residues. CDR3 residues: CASSLSGQRYNEQFF. The CDR3 coding sequence is TGTGCCAGCAGCTTATCGGGACAGCGCTACAATGAGCAGTTCTTC.

In this sample, this clone turned up once. This chain connects TRBV4-1 to TRBJ1-1; D call uncertain. V lost 0 bases to trimming and J lost 0 bases, with 8 bases between them. The CDR3 is 15 amino acids. Germline V gene sequence: CDR1 MGHRA, CDR2 YSYEKL. The CDR3 sequence: CASSQERTVNTEAFF. CDR3 nucleotide sequence: TGCGCCAGCAGCCAAGAAAGGACGGTGAACACTGAAGCTTTCTTT.